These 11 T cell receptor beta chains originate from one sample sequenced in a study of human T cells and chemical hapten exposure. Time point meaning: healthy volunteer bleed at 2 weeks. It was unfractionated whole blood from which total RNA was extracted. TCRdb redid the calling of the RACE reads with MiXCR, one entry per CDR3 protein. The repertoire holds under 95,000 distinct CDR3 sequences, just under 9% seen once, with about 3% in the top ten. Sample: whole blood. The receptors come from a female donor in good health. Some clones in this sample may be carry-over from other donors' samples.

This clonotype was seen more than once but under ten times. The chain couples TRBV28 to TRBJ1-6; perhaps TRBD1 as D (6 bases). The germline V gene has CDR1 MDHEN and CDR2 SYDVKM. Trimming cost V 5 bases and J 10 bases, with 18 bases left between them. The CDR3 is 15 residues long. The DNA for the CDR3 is TGTGCCAGCAGTGTACGACAGGAGCTCCTATCACCCCTCCACTTT. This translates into CASSVRQELLSPLHF.

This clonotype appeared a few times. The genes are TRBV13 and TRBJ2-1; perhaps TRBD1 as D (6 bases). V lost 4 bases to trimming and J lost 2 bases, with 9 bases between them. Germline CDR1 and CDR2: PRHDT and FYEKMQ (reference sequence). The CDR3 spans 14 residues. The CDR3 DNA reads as TGTGCCAGCAGCTCCCGGGACACCTACAATGAGCAGTTCTTC. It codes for CASSSRDTYNEQFF.

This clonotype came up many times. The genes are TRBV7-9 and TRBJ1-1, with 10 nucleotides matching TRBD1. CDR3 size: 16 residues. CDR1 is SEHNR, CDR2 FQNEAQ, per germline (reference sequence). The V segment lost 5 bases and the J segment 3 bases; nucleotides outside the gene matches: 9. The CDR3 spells CASSPRRGTGDTEAFF. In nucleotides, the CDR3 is TGTGCCAGCAGCCCGCGGCGTGGGACAGGGGACACTGAAGCTTTCTTT.

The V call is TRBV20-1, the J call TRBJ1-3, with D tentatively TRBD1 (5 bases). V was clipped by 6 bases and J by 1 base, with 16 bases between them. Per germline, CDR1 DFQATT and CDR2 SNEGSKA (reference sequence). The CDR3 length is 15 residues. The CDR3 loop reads CSAGGTGRSGNTIYF. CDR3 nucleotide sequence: TGCAGTGCGGGCGGGACGGGGAGGTCTGGAAACACCATATATTTT.

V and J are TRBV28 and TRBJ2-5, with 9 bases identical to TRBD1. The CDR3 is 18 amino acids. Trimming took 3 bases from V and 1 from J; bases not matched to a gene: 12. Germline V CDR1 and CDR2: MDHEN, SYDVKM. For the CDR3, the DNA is TGTGCCAGCAGTTTGGACCGGGACAGGGTTTTTTTCCAAGAGACCCAGTACTTC. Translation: CASSLDRDRVFFQETQYF.

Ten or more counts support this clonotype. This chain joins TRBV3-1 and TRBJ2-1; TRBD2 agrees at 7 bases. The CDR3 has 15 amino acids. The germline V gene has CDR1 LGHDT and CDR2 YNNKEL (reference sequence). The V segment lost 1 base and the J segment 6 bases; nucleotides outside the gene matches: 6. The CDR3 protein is CASSQGAGLSNEQFF. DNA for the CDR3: TGTGCCAGCAGCCAAGGAGCGGGATTAAGCAATGAGCAGTTCTTC.

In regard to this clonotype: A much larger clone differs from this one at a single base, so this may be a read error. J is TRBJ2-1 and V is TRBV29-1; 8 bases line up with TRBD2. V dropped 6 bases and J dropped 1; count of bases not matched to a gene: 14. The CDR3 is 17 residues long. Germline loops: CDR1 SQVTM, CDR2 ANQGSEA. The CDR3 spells CSVEGLVGEESYNEQFF. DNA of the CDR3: TGCAGCGTCGAGGGACTAGTGGGAGAGGAGTCCTACAATGAGCAGTTCTTC.

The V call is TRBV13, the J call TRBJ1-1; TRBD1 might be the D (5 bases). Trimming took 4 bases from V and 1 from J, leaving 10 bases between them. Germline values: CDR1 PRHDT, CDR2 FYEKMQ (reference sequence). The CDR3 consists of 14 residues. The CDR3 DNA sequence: TGTGCCAGCAGCTGGGGGACGGGGAACACTGAAGCTTTCTTT. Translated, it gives CASSWGTGNTEAFF.

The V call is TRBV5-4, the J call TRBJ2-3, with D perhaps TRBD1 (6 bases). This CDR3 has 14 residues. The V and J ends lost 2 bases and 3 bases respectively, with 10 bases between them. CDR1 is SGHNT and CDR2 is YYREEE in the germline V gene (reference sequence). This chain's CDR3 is CASSFEQGTDTQYF. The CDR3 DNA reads TGTGCCAGCAGCTTCGAACAGGGAACAGATACGCAGTATTTT.

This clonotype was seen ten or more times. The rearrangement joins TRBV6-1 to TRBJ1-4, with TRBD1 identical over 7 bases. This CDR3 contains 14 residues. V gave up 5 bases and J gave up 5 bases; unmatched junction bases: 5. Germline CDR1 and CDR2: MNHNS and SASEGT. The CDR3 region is CASSPRDSNEKLFF. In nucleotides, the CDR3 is TGTGCCAGCAGTCCCAGGGACAGCAATGAAAAACTGTTTTTT.

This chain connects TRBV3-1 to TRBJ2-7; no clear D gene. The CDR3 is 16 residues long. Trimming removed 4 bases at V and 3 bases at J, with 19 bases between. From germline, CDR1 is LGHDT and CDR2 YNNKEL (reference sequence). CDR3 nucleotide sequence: TGTGCCAGCAGCCTAAGCCCGAGGACCGCCAGCTACGAGCAGTACTTC. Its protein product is CASSLSPRTASYEQYF.